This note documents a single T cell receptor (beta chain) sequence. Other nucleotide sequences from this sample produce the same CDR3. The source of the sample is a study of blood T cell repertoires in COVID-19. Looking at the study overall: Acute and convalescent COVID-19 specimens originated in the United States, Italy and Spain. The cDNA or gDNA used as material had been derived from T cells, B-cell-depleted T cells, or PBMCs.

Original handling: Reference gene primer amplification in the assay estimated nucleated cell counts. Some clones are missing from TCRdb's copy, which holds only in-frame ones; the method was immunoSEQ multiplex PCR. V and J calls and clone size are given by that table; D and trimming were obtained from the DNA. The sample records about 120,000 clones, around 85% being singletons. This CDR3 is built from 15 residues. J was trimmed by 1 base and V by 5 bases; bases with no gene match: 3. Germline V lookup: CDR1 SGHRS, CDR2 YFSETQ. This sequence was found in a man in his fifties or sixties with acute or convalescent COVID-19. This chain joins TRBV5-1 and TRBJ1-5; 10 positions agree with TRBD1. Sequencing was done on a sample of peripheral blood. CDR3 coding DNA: TGCGCCAGCAGTTCGACAGGGGGCAGCAATCAGCCCCAGCATTTT. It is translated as CASSSTGGSNQPQHF.